The clone carrying this T cell receptor (beta chain) was seen at least ten times. Its antigen is still unknown. The source of the sample is a study of CD8+CD57+ T cells in acquired aplastic anemia. Overall study: The average for DNA from sorted CD4+ and CD8+ cells was 3 to 4 ug. Approximately 11 million reads were obtained on average for healthy donor CD4+ cells. The study's findings and limits: Statistical testing detected no significant gap in CD8+ Simpson's diversity between patients and controls. The number of CD8+ CDR3 sequences shared by patients and controls was approximately 28.

The study profiled TCR beta VDJ and CDR3 using genomic DNA as template. One entry per CDR3 protein, called by TCRdb with MiXCR from the reads. The sample contains fewer than 200,000 distinct CDR3 sequences, approximately 43% of which appear only once. The sample comprised sorted CD4+, CD8+, or CD8+CD57+ T cells (not recorded which) from PBMCs. The receptor's source is a human donor in good health.

CDR3 sequence reads: CASSIHGLAITSAGELFF. The CDR3 region has the DNA TGTGCCAGTAGTATCCACGGACTGGCTATTACCAGTGCCGGGGAGCTGTTTTTT. This rearrangement joins TRBV19 to TRBJ2-2; perhaps TRBD2 as D (5 bases). This CDR3 has 18 residues. V was clipped by 3 bases and J by 6 bases, with 23 bases between them. Germline loops: CDR1 LNHDA, CDR2 SQIVND (reference sequence). Full variable domain (outside the CDR3, taken from reference TRBV19 and TRBJ2-2): DGGITQSPKYLFRKEGQNVTLSCEQNLNHDAMYWYRQDPGQGLRLIYYSQIVNDFQKGDIAEGYSVSREKKESFPLTVTSAQKNPTAFYLCASSIHGLAITSAGELFFGEGSRLTVL.